The clone carrying this T cell receptor (beta chain) has just one count. The sample is drawn from a study of blood T cell repertoires in COVID-19. Participants were aged about 18 to 90 years, lived in roughly 25 US areas, and enrolled virtually. CDR3 length: 15 residues. Germline values: CDR1 SGHTA, CDR2 FQGTGA. The V gene end was trimmed by 5 bases and the J gene end by 8 bases; junction bases not matched to a gene: 12. Sequencing used immunoSEQ multiplex PCR; TCRdb keeps in-frame clones, though not all of them. The sample has hundreds of thousands of clones, around 84% seen once. The chain couples TRBV7-3 to TRBJ2-1, with 7 nucleotides matching TRBD2. The sample comprised PBMCs or T cells enriched from blood (not recorded which). This clonotype was obtained from a woman aged 40-49 years with acute COVID-19. The CDR3 is CASSAQGGPGDEQFF. For the CDR3, the DNA is TGTGCCAGCAGCGCTCAGGGAGGGCCGGGAGATGAGCAGTTCTTC. Combining the CDR3 with reference TRBV7-3 and TRBJ2-1 gives the whole variable domain GAGVSQTPSNKVTEKGKYVELRCDPISGHTALYWYRQSLGQGPEFLIYFQGTGAADDSGLPNDRFFAVRPEGSVSTLKIQRTERGDSAVYLCASSAQGGPGDEQFFGPGTRLTVL.